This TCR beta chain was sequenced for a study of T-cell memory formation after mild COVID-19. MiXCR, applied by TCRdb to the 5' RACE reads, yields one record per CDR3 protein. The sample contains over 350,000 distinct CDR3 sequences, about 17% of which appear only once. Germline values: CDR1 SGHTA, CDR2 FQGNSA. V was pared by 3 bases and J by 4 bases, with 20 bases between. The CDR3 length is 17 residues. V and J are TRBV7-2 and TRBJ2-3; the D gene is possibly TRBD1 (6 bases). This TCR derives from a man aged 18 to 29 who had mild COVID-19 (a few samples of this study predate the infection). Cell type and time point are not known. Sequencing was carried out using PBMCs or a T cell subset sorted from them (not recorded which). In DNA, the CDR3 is TGTGCCAGCAGCTTCACCCAGGACAGCTCAGTCGCAGATACGCAGTATTTT. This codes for CASSFTQDSSVADTQYF.